Here is one TCR beta chain with its context. Its cognate antigen has yet to be identified. Base qualities are missing; no much larger clone stands one base away. Compared with germline, V lacks 0 bases and J lacks 4 bases; bases without a gene match: 8. CDR1 and CDR2 were assigned from the germline V gene as SGHTA and FQGNSA. The CDR3, from cysteine to phenylalanine, totals 16 residues. The sequence is cut down to CDR3 DNA, 48 bases in frame from base 1. The trial excluded patients who had a history of autoimmune disease or were on systemic immunosuppression. Peripheral blood for TCR sequencing was drawn from every dose cohort at baseline, at cycle 4 day 1 and at cycle 7 day 1. The samples were drawn from a first-in-human, open-label, multicenter phase I dose-escalation trial of ivuxolimab. The trial enrolled adults with locally advanced or metastatic head and neck squamous cell, hepatocellular, melanoma or renal cell carcinoma. Before TCR sequencing, CD4+ and CD8+ T cells were separately sorted from peripheral blood.

This sample is part of a study of OX40 agonist ivuxolimab in advanced cancers. The study in broad terms: Ivuxolimab, which targeted the costimulatory receptor OX40 (CD134), was an agonistic, fully human IgG2 monoclonal antibody. Intravenous ivuxolimab was administered to patients every 2 weeks at six dose levels: 0.01, 0.1, 0.3, 1.5, 3 and 10 mg/kg. Among the roughly 50 dose-escalation patients, some 20 had hepatocellular carcinoma, 15 or so melanoma, 9 renal cell carcinoma and 9 head and neck cancer. In the dose-escalation cohort, 65% to 90% of patients were male, and the mean age was approximately 60 years, with a range of roughly 20 to 80. Patients were allowed to have had prior anti-PD-1, anti-PD-L1 or anti-CTLA-4 therapy, and less than 45% of the dose-escalation patients had previously received checkpoint inhibitors. Three dose-escalation patients achieved partial responses, one with hepatocellular carcinoma and two with cutaneous melanoma. The purpose of peripheral TCRbeta sequencing was to test whether ivuxolimab changed TCR sequence diversity and led to clonal T-cell expansion. The paper reports the monotherapy dose-escalation portion (N of about 54 patients) of the phase I ivuxolimab trial. What the authors observed across the whole study: Clonal expansion of both CD4+ and CD8+ blood T cells was observed from baseline to week 6 at doses 0.1 to 3.0 mg/kg. Antigen specificity was not determined for the clonally expanded peripheral T cells. Low levels of normalized T-cell clonal expansion were also seen in some patients who did not respond. In the 0.1-3.0 mg/kg groups, partial responders were among the patients with the lowest normalized peripheral clonal expansion, particularly in CD8+ T cells. After ivuxolimab, CD8+ T cells had more expanded clones than CD4+ T cells on average.

Genomic DNA was isolated from the sorted cells so that the TCRbeta CDR3 region could be sequenced. The immunoSEQ Assay was used to sequence the TCRbeta CDR3 regions. Imported from immuneACCESS, the table was reduced by TCRdb to in-frame sequences with V and J called. These copies leave out some clones; in studies compared against another copy, an unresolved V gene accounts for under half, and the cause of the remainder is not known. The sample contains about 55,000 clones, 70% to 80% of them found a single time. The ten largest account for roughly 4.5% of the sample. The sequenced sample was CD4+ or CD8+ T cells sorted from blood, obtained in a trial of the OX40 agonist ivuxolimab. The chain joins TRBV7-2 to TRBJ1-2, with 7 middle bases fitting TRBD1. The sequence was obtained from an adult with an advanced solid tumor such as melanoma, head and neck, liver or kidney cancer. CDR3 reads: CASSLALGTVPYGYTF. The DNA reads TGTGCCAGCAGCTTAGCGCTTGGGACAGTTCCCTATGGCTACACCTTC. The CDR3 plus the reference TRBV7-2 and TRBJ1-2 genes for the other parts give the full variable domain: GAGVSQSPSNKVTEKGKDVELRCDPISGHTALYWYRQSLGQGLEFLIYFQGNSAPDKSGLPSDRFSAERTGGSVSTLTIQRTQQEDSAVYLCASSLALGTVPYGYTFGSGTRLTVV.